A single sample gave rise to the 23 T cell receptor beta chains below, sequenced in a study of cytomegalovirus exposure and HLA in healthy donors. The PCR employed 60 Vbeta primers together with 13 Jbeta primers. Profiling relied on immunoSEQ multiplex PCR, and the TCRdb table lists in-frame clones only, not all of them. Of approximately 190,000 clones listed, just under 70% were seen once; the top ten hold less than 3%. The sequenced sample consisted of PBMCs. The origin of the receptors is a middle-aged man in good health and CMV-seropositive.

The rearrangement links TRBV27 to TRBJ2-5; possibly TRBD1 for D (5 bases). The CDR3 length is 13 residues. V lost 4 bases and J lost 1, with 7 bases in between. Germline lookup yields CDR1 MNHEY and CDR2 SMNVEV (reference sequence). The CDR3, as DNA: TGTGCCAGCAGTTGGGGCCGCCAAGAGACCCAGTACTTC. This gives the protein CASSWGRQETQYF.

The rearrangement links TRBV6-4 to TRBJ1-5; 7 bases are shared with TRBD1. Germline CDR1 and CDR2: MRHNA and SNTAGT. J gave up 0 bases and V 6 bases, and 14 bases lay outside the gene matches. CDR3 length equals 18 residues. This CDR3 reads CASSPRGQPPDSNQPQHF. For the CDR3, the DNA is TGTGCCAGCAGCCCAAGGGGGCAGCCCCCAGATAGCAATCAGCCCCAGCATTTT.

The chain uses TRBV7-9 and TRBJ2-5, with 10 bases fitting TRBD1. The tail of the sequence fits TRBJ2-7 better, so the J call may be wrong. Germline V gives CDR1 SEHNR, CDR2 FQNEAQ (reference sequence). This CDR3 comprises 16 residues. The CDR3 sequence is CASSAGTGESIHEQYF. For the CDR3, the DNA is TGTGCCAGCAGCGCCGGGACAGGGGAGAGTATCCACGAGCAGTACTTC.

The rearrangement links TRBV5-1 to TRBJ2-7, with D perhaps matching TRBD1 (6 bases). Trimming shortened V by 0 bases and J by 2 bases, and 21 bases separated the two germline ends. The CDR3 totals 18 residues. The V gene's germline CDR1 is SGHRS and CDR2 YFSETQ. CDR3: CASSLGAGETAGAYEQYF. CDR3 DNA sequence: TGCGCCAGCAGCTTGGGGGCAGGGGAAACGGCGGGCGCCTACGAGCAGTACTTC.

To note about this clone: Germline is not matched at one junction end, which may reflect a read error. In nucleotides, the CDR3 is TGTGCCAGCACTCCTCGAGGAGGGGATACTGAGGCTTTCTTT. Translating it yields CASTPRGGDTEAFF. The chain couples TRBV5-4 to TRBJ1-1, with D tentatively TRBD1 (5 bases). CDR3 length equals 14 residues. Per germline, CDR1 SGHNT and CDR2 YYREEE (reference sequence).

The chain joins TRBV7-6 to TRBJ1-2; D ambiguous. V was shortened by 2 bases and J by 4 bases, with 11 bases between the two germline ends. Per germline, CDR1 SGHVS and CDR2 FNYEAQ. The CDR3 is made up of 14 amino acids. The chain's CDR3 is CASSLMSASYGYTF. CDR3 in DNA: TGTGCCAGCAGCTTAATGAGTGCAAGCTATGGCTACACCTTC.

This clone showed up just once. The chain uses TRBV9 and TRBJ2-7, with 11 positions matching TRBD1. Germline CDR1 and CDR2: SGDLS and YYNGEE. The CDR3 contains 15 residues. V trimming: 0 bases; J trimming: 7 bases; junction bases outside the gene matches: 6. The CDR3 DNA reads as TGTGCCAGCAGCGTAGAAGGGACAGGGGGAAGTGAGCAGTACTTC. Amino acids: CASSVEGTGGSEQYF.

A remark on this clone: The sample carries other DNA sequences with the same CDR3. V usage is TRBV5-6 and J usage is TRBJ2-7, with 12 bases identical to TRBD2. Germline V gene data show CDR1 as SGHDT and CDR2 as YYEEEE. Unmatched junction bases numbered 2, after V lost 3 bases and J lost 4 bases. The length of the CDR3 is 14 residues. CDR3 sequence reads: CASSSSGGGYEQYF. DNA for the CDR3: TGTGCCAGCAGCTCTAGCGGGGGGGGTTACGAGCAGTACTTC. The full variable domain, rest sourced from reference TRBV5-6 and TRBJ2-7, is DAGVTQSPTHLIKTRGQQVTLRCSPKSGHDTVSWYQQALGQGPQFIFQYYEEEERQRGNFPDRFSGHQFPNYSSELNVNALLLGDSALYLCASSSSGGGYEQYFGPGTRLTVT.

The chain links TRBV5-1 to TRBJ1-1; the D is unclear. Trimming took 6 bases from V and 3 from J, leaving 12 bases between them. Germline V lookup: CDR1 SGHRS, CDR2 YFSETQ. CDR3 length equals 13 residues. Here the CDR3 reads CASKEDGDTEAFF. The CDR3 nucleotides read TGCGCCAGCAAAGAGGACGGGGACACTGAAGCTTTCTTT.

This chain links TRBV4-1 with TRBJ1-5, with TRBD1 matching over 7 bases. Germline V lookup: CDR1 MGHRA, CDR2 YSYEKL. This CDR3 spans 17 amino acids. With V trimmed by 4 bases and J by 6 bases, 15 bases remained unmatched. The CDR3 nucleotides are TGCGCCAGCAGCCTCCGGCCGGGACAGATAAAGTCTCAGCCCCAGCATTTT. It encodes CASSLRPGQIKSQPQHF.

The chain employs TRBV27 and TRBJ2-7; D perhaps matches TRBD2 (5 bases). The CDR3 sequence is 13 residues long. Per germline, CDR1 MNHEY and CDR2 SMNVEV (reference sequence). The ends were cut back, 6 bases at V and 2 bases at J, with 11 bases in the middle. The DNA for the CDR3 is TGTGCCAGCAGACTGCGGGCGCCCTACGAGCAGTACTTC. Amino acid sequence: CASRLRAPYEQYF.

The V gene is TRBV11-1, the J gene TRBJ2-1; D uncertain. V was pared by 4 bases and J by 4 bases, with 14 bases between. This CDR3 contains 15 residues. Germline assignment: CDR1 SGHAT and CDR2 FQDESV (reference sequence). The chain's CDR3 is CASSSTRRNYNEQFF. The CDR3 bases are TGTGCCAGCAGCTCGACTCGCCGTAATTACAATGAGCAGTTCTTC.

This clone showed up just a few times. This chain uses TRBV9 with TRBJ2-3, with 9 bases aligning to TRBD2. CDR1 SGDLS and CDR2 YYNGEE come from the germline V gene. V gave up 6 bases and J gave up 4 bases; unmatched junction bases: 6. The CDR3 is 14 residues long. The chain's CDR3 is CASTSGLAADTQYF. The DNA for the CDR3 is TGTGCCAGCACCTCGGGACTAGCCGCAGATACGCAGTATTTT.

The genes are TRBV5-6 and TRBJ1-4, with D possibly matching TRBD1 (5 bases). V was shortened by 4 bases and J by 8 bases, with 15 bases between the two germline ends. Germline CDR1 reads SGHDT; CDR2 reads YYEEEE. The CDR3 has 14 amino acids. DNA for the CDR3: TGTGCCAGCAGCCACCCGCAACGGGGGGAAAAACTGTTTTTT. It translates to CASSHPQRGEKLFF. The variable domain in full, completed from reference TRBV5-6 and TRBJ1-4, reads DAGVTQSPTHLIKTRGQQVTLRCSPKSGHDTVSWYQQALGQGPQFIFQYYEEEERQRGNFPDRFSGHQFPNYSSELNVNALLLGDSALYLCASSHPQRGEKLFFGSGTQLSVL.

This clone was picked up one time. The chain combines TRBV6-6 with TRBJ1-5; 7 nucleotides match TRBD1. This CDR3 region has 14 residues. V lost 5 bases to trimming and J lost 7 bases; unmatched junction nucleotides: 8. Germline V CDR1 and CDR2: MNHNY, SVGAGI (reference sequence). This CDR3 is CASSRYDRDQPQHF. The CDR3, as DNA: TGTGCCAGCAGTCGATATGACAGGGACCAGCCCCAGCATTTT.

This clone was observed at least ten times. J is TRBJ1-5 and V is TRBV29-1; no firm D call. Between the trimmed V and J ends, which lost 6 bases and 6 bases, there was a span of 21 bases. The CDR3 runs 15 residues. The germline V gene has CDR1 SQVTM and CDR2 ANQGSEA. The CDR3 loop reads CSVRWASEGSQPQHF. For the CDR3, the DNA is TGCAGCGTGCGGTGGGCCAGCGAAGGGAGTCAGCCCCAGCATTTT. Full variable domain (missing parts from reference TRBV29-1 and TRBJ1-5): SAVISQKPSRDICQRGTSLTIQCQVDSQVTMMFWYRQQPGQSLTLIATANQGSEATYESGFVIDKFPISRPNLTFSTLTVSNMSPEDSSIYLCSVRWASEGSQPQHFGDGTRLSIL.

This chain uses TRBV20-1 with TRBJ1-1; D gene unclear. The CDR3 covers 11 residues. Trimming removed 5 bases from V and 1 base from J, with 5 bases in between. CDR1 and CDR2 from the germline V gene are DFQATT and SNEGSKA (reference sequence). CDR3 residues: CSAFKNTEAFF. The CDR3 coding sequence is TGCAGTGCTTTCAAGAACACTGAAGCTTTCTTT.

The gene calls are TRBV6-1 and TRBJ1-5, with a weak D call TRBD1 (5 bases). Germline V gene sequence: CDR1 MNHNS, CDR2 SASEGT. The CDR3 spans 15 residues. Trimming took off 6 bases at V and 0 bases at J, with 12 bases between the two ends. CDR3 residues: CASRTPGVSNQPQHF. The CDR3 DNA reads TGTGCCAGCAGGACCCCGGGGGTTAGCAATCAGCCCCAGCATTTT.

The chain is built from TRBV5-1 and TRBJ2-2; D remains unclear. The CDR3 is 14 residues long. With 3 bases removed from V and 1 base from J, the gap between germline ends came to 7 bases. Germline V gene lookup returns CDR1 SGHRS and CDR2 YFSETQ. DNA for the CDR3: TGCGCCAGCAGCTCCCTAGGGAACACCGGGGAGCTGTTTTTT. It is translated as CASSSLGNTGELFF.

The DNA of the CDR3 is TGTGCCAGCAGCTTACGAGGGGGCGTAGACGAGCAGTACTTC. Its translation: CASSLRGGVDEQYF. This chain joins TRBV11-2 and TRBJ2-7; 7 nucleotides line up with TRBD1. There are 14 residues in the CDR3. Germline assignment: CDR1 SGHAT and CDR2 FQNNGV. V dropped 2 bases and J dropped 5; count of bases not matched to a gene: 6.

This chain joins TRBV6-5 and TRBJ2-1, with 7 positions matching TRBD2. CDR3 length: 15 amino acids. V gave up 2 bases and J gave up 5 bases; unmatched junction bases: 6. Germline CDR1 MNHEY, CDR2 SVGAGI. The CDR3 is CASSYGGERHNEQFF. The CDR3 bases are TGTGCCAGCAGTTACGGGGGGGAGAGGCACAATGAGCAGTTCTTC.

The rearrangement joins TRBV6-5 to TRBJ2-7; perhaps TRBD2 as D (6 bases). Germline V gene lookup returns CDR1 MNHEY and CDR2 SVGAGI. The CDR3 runs to 11 residues. V dropped 7 bases and J dropped 6 bases, with 10 bases sitting between them. CDR3 in DNA: TGTGCCAGCACCGGGGGTCGCGAGCAGTACTTC. Translation gives CASTGGREQYF.

The chain recombines TRBV2 with TRBJ1-4, with D unresolved. With 1 base removed from V and 0 bases from J, the gap between germline ends came to 15 bases. CDR1 SNHLY and CDR2 FYNNEI come from the germline V gene. The CDR3 spans 18 residues. CDR3 loop: CASSEELRSQATNEKLFF. The CDR3 bases are TGTGCCAGCAGTGAAGAGTTAAGGAGTCAAGCAACTAATGAAAAACTGTTTTTT.